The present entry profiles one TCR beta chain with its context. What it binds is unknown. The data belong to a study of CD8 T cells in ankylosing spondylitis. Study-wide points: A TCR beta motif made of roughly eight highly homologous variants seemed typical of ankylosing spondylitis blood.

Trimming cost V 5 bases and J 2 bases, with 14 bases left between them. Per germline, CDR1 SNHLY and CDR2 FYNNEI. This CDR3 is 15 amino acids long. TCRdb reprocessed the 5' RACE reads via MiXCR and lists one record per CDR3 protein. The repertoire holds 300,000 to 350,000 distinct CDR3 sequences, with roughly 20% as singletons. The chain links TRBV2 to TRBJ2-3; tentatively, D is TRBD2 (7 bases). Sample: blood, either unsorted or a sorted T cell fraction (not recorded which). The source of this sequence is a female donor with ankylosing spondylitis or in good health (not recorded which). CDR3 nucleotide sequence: TGTGCCAGCAGTTGGGGGGGGCAGACCACAGATACGCAGTATTTT. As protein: CASSWGGQTTDTQYF.